Presented here are 21 T cell receptor beta chains from one specimen sequenced in a study of T cell changes during pregnancy in multiple sclerosis. Using immunoSEQ multiplex PCR, the repertoire was profiled, and TCRdb retains in-frame clones only, with some absent. Among 60,000 to 75,000 clones listed, just over 90% were seen once. The specimen was peripheral blood, collected in the third trimester of pregnancy. The receptors originated from a female donor with multiple sclerosis, enrolled in a pregnancy study.

This chain uses TRBV2 with TRBJ2-1; D remains unclear. The CDR3 loop spans 15 amino acids. The V gene's germline CDR1 is SNHLY and CDR2 FYNNEI. Trimming cost V 3 bases and J 5 bases, with 14 bases left between them. In DNA, the CDR3 is TGTGCCAGCAGTGACCAAGAGAATTTTGACAATGAGCAGTTCTTC. Its translation is CASSDQENFDNEQFF.

The chain combines TRBV6-6 with TRBJ1-4; D is unclear. V lost 6 bases to trimming and J lost 12 bases, with 20 bases between them. Germline V gene sequence: CDR1 MNHNY, CDR2 SVGAGI (reference sequence). CDR3 length equals 14 residues. CDR3 region: CASREDGVIGELFF. The CDR3 coding sequence is TGTGCCAGCAGGGAGGACGGAGTAATAGGCGAACTGTTTTTT.

The chain couples TRBV9 to TRBJ2-2, with 8 bases matching TRBD1. Trimming removed 4 bases from V and 14 bases from J; junction bases left unmatched: 13. Germline CDR1 is SGDLS and CDR2 is YYNGEE. This CDR3 comprises 14 residues. The CDR3 sequence: CASSTWDRPTELFF. CDR3 bases: TGTGCCAGCAGCACCTGGGACAGGCCAACGGAACTGTTTTTT.

V and J are TRBV2 and TRBJ1-3; 8 positions agree with TRBD1. V trimming: 6 bases; J trimming: 6 bases; junction bases outside the gene matches: 16. CDR3 length equals 17 residues. CDR1 and CDR2 from the germline V gene are SNHLY and FYNNEI. CDR3 in amino acids: CASRDIGRTGLTNTIYF. CDR3 DNA sequence: TGTGCCAGCAGAGACATCGGGAGGACAGGGTTAACAAACACCATATATTTT.

This chain uses TRBV4-3 with TRBJ1-2; 8 bases are shared with TRBD1. CDR3 length: 12 amino acids. Unmatched junction bases numbered 3, after V lost 2 bases and J lost 10 bases. Germline assignment: CDR1 LGHNA and CDR2 YSLEER. CDR3 sequence (DNA): TGCGCCAGCAGCCAAAGACAGGGGTACTACACCTTC. The encoded protein is CASSQRQGYYTF.

The rearrangement uses TRBV19 and TRBJ2-3; D not resolved. This CDR3 comprises 11 residues. The V gene's germline CDR1 is LNHDA and CDR2 SQIVND (reference sequence). V was trimmed by 6 bases and J by 5 bases, leaving 6 bases between them. The CDR3 DNA reads TGTGCCAGTAGGCGCGGAGATACGCAGTATTTT. It translates to CASRRGDTQYF.

This chain links TRBV15 with TRBJ2-3; 7 bases are shared with TRBD1. The ends lost 7 bases at V and 1 base at J; junction bases unmatched: 11. The CDR3 length is 16 residues. Germline-derived CDR1 and CDR2 are LNHNV and YYDKDF (reference sequence). This chain's CDR3 is CATKLRPTGGTDTQYF. The DNA of the CDR3 is TGTGCCACCAAACTCCGACCAACAGGGGGCACAGATACGCAGTATTTT.

CDR3 bases: TGTGCCAGCAGCTTGGGGGGATCCACTGAAGCTTTCTTT. This gives the protein CASSLGGSTEAFF. J is TRBJ1-1 and V is TRBV7-9; tentative D call: TRBD1 (5 bases). Germline loops: CDR1 SEHNR, CDR2 FQNEAQ (reference sequence). Trimming left V 3 bases short and J 4 bases short, with 9 bases between. The CDR3 has 13 residues.

The rearrangement joins TRBV11-2 to TRBJ1-1, with D unclear. Germline lookup yields CDR1 SGHAT and CDR2 FQNNGV. There are 13 residues in the CDR3. The ends were cut back, 1 base at V and 1 base at J, with 4 bases in the middle. Here the CDR3 DNA reads TGTGCCAGCAGCTTAGCAGGGAACACTGAAGCTTTCTTT. Its translation is CASSLAGNTEAFF.

J is TRBJ1-5 and V is TRBV18; 9 bases map to TRBD1. Trimming cost V 6 bases and J 2 bases; bases outside gene matches: 5. CDR1 is KGHSH and CDR2 is LQKENI in the germline V gene. The CDR3 has 15 amino acids. CDR3 DNA: TGTGCCAGCTCCCCGGGACAGGGTGGCAATCAGCCCCAGCATTTT. Its translation is CASSPGQGGNQPQHF.

V gene TRBV28 combines with J gene TRBJ1-2; the D is unclear. Germline CDR1 and CDR2: MDHEN and SYDVKM. There are 13 residues in the CDR3. V was trimmed by 8 bases and J by 2 bases, leaving 12 bases between them. In DNA form, the CDR3 reads TGTGCCAGCTATAGAGGCAGAAACTATGGCTACACCTTC. Protein: CASYRGRNYGYTF.

The rearrangement uses TRBV5-1 and TRBJ2-5; no clear D gene. Germline V gene lookup returns CDR1 SGHRS and CDR2 YFSETQ. Trimming stripped 4 bases from V and 4 bases from J, with 11 bases between. The length of the CDR3 is 13 residues. The DNA for the CDR3 is TGCGCCAGCAGCCCGGGTAGTGGAGAGACCCAGTACTTC. Translated: CASSPGSGETQYF. The full variable domain, with the rest looked up from reference TRBV5-1 and TRBJ2-5, is KAGVTQTPRYLIKTRGQQVTLSCSPISGHRSVSWYQQTPGQGLQFLFEYFSETQRNKGNFPGRFSGRQFSNSRSEMNVSTLELGDSALYLCASSPGSGETQYFGPGTRLLVL.

The gene calls are TRBV12-2 and TRBJ2-7; TRBD2 is the table's D call, not checked against the DNA. TRBV12-2 is shown as a pseudogene. CDR3 size: 19 residues. The CDR3 nucleotides read TGTGCAAGTCGCTCCAACTTGGGGCTAGCGGGGGAGCCGTCTAGGGAGCAGTACTTC. It encodes CASRSNLGLAGEPSREQYF.

The chain is built from TRBV18 and TRBJ1-2, with 7 bases fitting TRBD1. Germline V lookup: CDR1 KGHSH, CDR2 LQKENI. CDR3 length: 15 amino acids. V lost 5 bases to trimming and J lost 4 bases; unmatched junction nucleotides: 10. In DNA, the CDR3 is TGTGCCAGCTCAATCCGGACAGGTGGCCTCTATGGCTACACCTTC. This encodes CASSIRTGGLYGYTF.

The CDR3 loop reads CASSILAGGTYNEQFF. The CDR3 coding sequence is TGTGCCAGTAGTATCCTGGCGGGGGGGACCTACAATGAGCAGTTCTTC. The J gene is TRBJ2-1, the V gene TRBV19; 9 bases map to TRBD2. CDR3 length: 16 amino acids. Germline CDR1 and CDR2: LNHDA and SQIVND (reference sequence). The V and J ends lost 3 bases and 2 bases, in that order; junction bases with no gene match: 5. The complete variable domain, with remaining parts taken from reference TRBV19 and TRBJ2-1, reads DGGITQSPKYLFRKEGQNVTLSCEQNLNHDAMYWYRQDPGQGLRLIYYSQIVNDFQKGDIAEGYSVSREKKESFPLTVTSAQKNPTAFYLCASSILAGGTYNEQFFGPGTRLTVL.

V usage is TRBV18 and J usage is TRBJ2-5; D is possibly TRBD1 (5 bases). Germline V gives CDR1 KGHSH, CDR2 LQKENI. The V and J ends lost 5 bases and 1 base respectively, with 14 bases between them. The CDR3 is 15 residues long. The CDR3 spells CASSGFRQSQETQYF. CDR3 in DNA: TGTGCCAGCTCAGGGTTTCGACAGAGCCAAGAGACCCAGTACTTC.

CDR3 DNA: TGTGCCACCGCCCGGGGTTTGAGCAATCAGCCCCAGCATTTT. Protein: CATARGLSNQPQHF. V usage is TRBV19 and J usage is TRBJ1-5; D is unclear. Trimming took off 10 bases at V and 1 base at J, with 14 bases between the two ends. The CDR3 has 14 amino acids. The germline gives CDR1 LNHDA, CDR2 SQIVND (reference sequence). Together with reference TRBV19 and TRBJ1-5, the CDR3 gives the full variable domain: DGGITQSPKYLFRKEGQNVTLSCEQNLNHDAMYWYRQDPGQGLRLIYYSQIVNDFQKGDIAEGYSVSREKKESFPLTVTSAQKNPTAFYLCATARGLSNQPQHFGDGTRLSIL.

The rearrangement uses TRBV25-1 and TRBJ1-3; weak D call: TRBD1 (6 bases). The CDR3 has 13 amino acids. From germline, CDR1 is MGHDK and CDR2 SYGVNS. V was pared by 8 bases and J by 3 bases, with 11 bases between. The CDR3 DNA reads as TGTGCCAGCCGGAGGACAGATGGAAACACCATATATTTT. Protein product: CASRRTDGNTIYF.

V and J are TRBV2 and TRBJ1-2; D perhaps matches TRBD1 (5 bases). V lost 8 bases to trimming and J lost 6 bases, with 19 bases between them. Germline CDR1 reads SNHLY; CDR2 reads FYNNEI. There are 14 residues in the CDR3. The CDR3 sequence: CASSLWAGRHGYTF. CDR3 DNA sequence: TGTGCCAGCTCACTTTGGGCAGGGAGGCATGGCTACACCTTC.

This chain connects TRBV10-1 to TRBJ1-6; D might be TRBD1 (5 bases). V dropped 7 bases and J dropped 2 bases, with 27 bases sitting between them. The CDR3 totals 20 residues. Germline CDR1 and CDR2: WNHNN and SYGVQD (reference sequence). CDR3 coding DNA: TGCGCCAGCACTCTGGCCCGTGGAAAAGGGGCGCTCCCCTATAATTCACCCCTCCACTTT. This gives the protein CASTLARGKGALPYNSPLHF.

The chain employs TRBV19 and TRBJ1-1; no firm D call. Trimming pared 3 bases from V and 6 bases from J, leaving 11 bases between. Germline V gives CDR1 LNHDA, CDR2 SQIVND (reference sequence). This CDR3 has 13 amino acids. The CDR3 region has the DNA TGTGCCAGTAGTATTAGTCCCATATCTGAAGCTTTCTTT. Protein: CASSISPISEAFF.